This T cell receptor (beta chain) was sequenced in a study of regulatory T cells in long-lasting Graves disease. Study information: Less than 3 months of antithyroid drugs had been taken by newly diagnosed Graves' patients. The study, taken as a whole, reports: Among the persistent patients, 2,500 to 3,000 public clonotypes were shared, more than the roughly 900 shared among new patients.

The authors built TCR beta libraries using iRepertoire HTBI primers and Arm-PCR of CDR3 regions. TCRdb independently ran MiXCR on the multiplex PCR reads; one entry per CDR3 protein. Among roughly 560,000 distinct CDR3 sequences listed, 12% were seen once. This clonotype was recorded many times. Its matching antigen is unknown. Noted time point: newly diagnosed GD, antithyroid drugs for less than 3 months. After RNA was extracted from PBMCs, the TCR library was made from it. The same data also went into a second study, on T cells in Graves' hyperthyroidism and ophthalmopathy. Turning to that study: Blood samples included most of the expanded thyroid clonotypes exceeding 0.001.

This clonotype originated in a woman in her 30s with Graves disease. Sequenced here: peripheral blood mononuclear cells (PBMCs), sampled at new diagnosis, from a patient treated with antithyroid drugs.

CDR3 protein: CASRMFGGPPYEQYF. In nucleotides, the CDR3 is TGTGCCAGCAGGATGTTTGGGGGTCCCCCCTACGAGCAGTACTTC. The rearrangement joins TRBV2 to TRBJ2-7, with D possibly called TRBD1 or TRBD2 (5 bases each). CDR1 is SNHLY, CDR2 FYNNEI, per germline. V lost 6 bases, J lost 2 bases, and 17 bases lay in between. The CDR3 runs 15 residues.